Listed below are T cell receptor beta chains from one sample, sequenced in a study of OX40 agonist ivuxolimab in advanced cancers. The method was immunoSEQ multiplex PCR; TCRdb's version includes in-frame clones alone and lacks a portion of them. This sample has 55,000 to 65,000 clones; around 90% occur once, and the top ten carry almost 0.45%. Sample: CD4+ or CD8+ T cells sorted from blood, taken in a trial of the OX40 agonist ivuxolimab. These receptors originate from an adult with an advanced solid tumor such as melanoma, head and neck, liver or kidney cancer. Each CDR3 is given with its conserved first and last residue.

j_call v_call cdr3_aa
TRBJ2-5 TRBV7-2 CASSLVPRGPGETQYF
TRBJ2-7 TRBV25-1 CASSEYRLPVLNEQYF
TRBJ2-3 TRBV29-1 CSGASGLAGGGGTDTQYF
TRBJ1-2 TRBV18 CASKRQGENGYTF
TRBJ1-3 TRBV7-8 CASSPGGSSGNTIYF
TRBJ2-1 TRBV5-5 CASSLANEQFF
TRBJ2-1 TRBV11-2 CASSLAGVSGEQFF
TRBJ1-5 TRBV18 CASSRRETGINQPQHF
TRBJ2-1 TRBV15 CATSRDPGGRSYNEQFF
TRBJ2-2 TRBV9 CASSVQNTGELFF
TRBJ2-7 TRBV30 CAWRADRVASYEQYF
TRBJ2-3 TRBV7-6 CASSLATRGDTQYF
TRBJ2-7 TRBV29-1 CSVEKGDRGPPYEQYF
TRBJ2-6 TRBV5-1 CASSLASGTFSGANVLTF
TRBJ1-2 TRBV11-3 CASSLPGPYGYTF
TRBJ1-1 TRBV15 CATSPPRSPGTEAFF
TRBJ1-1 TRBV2 CASSPQGMNTEAFF
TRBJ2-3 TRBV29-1 CSIGMADTQYF
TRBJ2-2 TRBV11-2 CASSLGPGRRPKQDGELFF
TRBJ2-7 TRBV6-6 CASSYYSGPYEQYF
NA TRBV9 CASSVYAEWGTRYEQYF
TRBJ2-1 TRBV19 CASSPGLAGPPFF
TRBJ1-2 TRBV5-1 CASSNGGQDYGYTF
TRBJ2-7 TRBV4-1 CASSQASSGNGEQYF
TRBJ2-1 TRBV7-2 CASSLAPVDNEQFF
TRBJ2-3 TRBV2 CASSEAGTATDTQYF
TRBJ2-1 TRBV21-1 CASSKGASGRAWYEQFF
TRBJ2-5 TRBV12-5 CASGLGRTSGPRPETQYF
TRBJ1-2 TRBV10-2 CASSDYARDYGYTF
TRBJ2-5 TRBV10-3 CAISESGQTKTQYF
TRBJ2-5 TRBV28 CASRTSAETQYF
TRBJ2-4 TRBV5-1 CASSVNLTRVWLAKNIQYF
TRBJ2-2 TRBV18 CASLQRQGDTGELFF
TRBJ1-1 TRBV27 CASSLSNRGNTEAFF
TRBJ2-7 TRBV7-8 CASSLKQGYEQYF
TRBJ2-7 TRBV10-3 CAISGDYEQYF
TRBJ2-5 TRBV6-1 CASSRDRVTETQYF
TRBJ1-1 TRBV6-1 CASRSEFGVSEAFF
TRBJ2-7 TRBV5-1 CASSAAYEQYF
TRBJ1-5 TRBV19 CASNVWDSSNQPQHF
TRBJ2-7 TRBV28 CASTPSGRYEQYF
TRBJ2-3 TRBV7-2 CASSLIGLAGRDTQYF
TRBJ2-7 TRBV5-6 CASSRGYSGRVYEQYF
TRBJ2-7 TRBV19 CASSVTSGSSYEQYF
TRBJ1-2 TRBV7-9 CASSLSFGTGAIYGYTF
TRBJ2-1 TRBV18 CASSPVEGPYNEQFF
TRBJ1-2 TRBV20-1 CSAVALKGYTF
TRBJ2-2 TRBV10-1 CASSESGTGETGELFF
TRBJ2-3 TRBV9 CASSFTDVTSDTQYF
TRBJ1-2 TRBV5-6 CASSWDSGYGYTF
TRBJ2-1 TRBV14 CASSHAAGSPNEQFF
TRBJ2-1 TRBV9 CASSVGIAGSSYNEQFF
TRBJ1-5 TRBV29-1 CSVGRGSNQPQHF